Below, 23 T cell receptor beta chains from the same sample are listed, as sequenced in a study of control samples from healthy donors and cancer patients (dated by TCRdb to the early 2020s). The library was prepared using the immunoSEQ multiplex PCR assay. TCRdb retrieved this table from immuneACCESS and kept in-frame rearrangements only. Not all clones are present; in checked studies, unresolved V genes account for under half, and no reason is known for the remainder. For this sample the table gives some 140,000 clones, of which roughly 91% were detected only once. More than 6.5% of the sample belongs to the ten largest clones. Sequencing input: PBMCs. The receptor source for this set is a man aged 45 to 65 with head and neck cancer.

The chain is built from TRBV5-5 and TRBJ2-5; 7 nucleotides agree with TRBD1. There are 14 residues in the CDR3. Germline V gives CDR1 SGHKS, CDR2 YYEKEE (reference sequence). The V segment lost 6 bases and the J segment 5 bases; nucleotides outside the gene matches: 10. CDR3 sequence: CASTFRTGEETQYF. CDR3 nucleotides: TGTGCCAGCACCTTTCGAACAGGGGAGGAGACCCAGTACTTC.

Only one count was recorded for this clone. The chain employs TRBV27 and TRBJ1-2; weak D call: TRBD1 (5 bases). V lost 2 bases, J lost 6 bases, and 16 bases lay in between. Germline lookup yields CDR1 MNHEY and CDR2 SMNVEV (reference sequence). The CDR3 has 15 residues. The CDR3 region has the DNA TGTGCCAGCAGTTTAAGGGGCCCGGGCCTAGATGGCTACACCTTC. This gives the protein CASSLRGPGLDGYTF.

The J gene is TRBJ1-5, the V gene TRBV2; no reliable D call. This CDR3 is built from 12 residues. V lost 2 bases and J lost 11, with 10 bases in between. The germline V gene encodes CDR1 SNHLY and CDR2 FYNNEI. The CDR3 DNA reads as TGTGCCAGCAGTGAAACGGGGAGTACCCAGCATTTT. Amino acids: CASSETGSTQHF.

V gene TRBV5-5 combines with J gene TRBJ1-1; D not certain. Trimming stripped 2 bases from V and 1 base from J, with 9 bases between. Germline CDR1 and CDR2: SGHKS and YYEKEE (reference sequence). The CDR3 totals 14 residues. The CDR3 DNA is TGTGCCAGCAGCTTATTTCCGGAGAACACTGAAGCTTTCTTT. Protein: CASSLFPENTEAFF. Full variable domain (remainder filled in from reference TRBV5-5 and TRBJ1-1): DAGVTQSPTHLIKTRGQQVTLRCSPISGHKSVSWYQQVLGQGPQFIFQYYEKEERGRGNFPDRFSARQFPNYSSELNVNALLLGDSALYLCASSLFPENTEAFFGQGTRLTVV.

The CDR3 loop is CSVEGTGGPSGYNEQFF. CDR3 sequence (DNA): TGCAGCGTTGAGGGCACAGGGGGACCTAGCGGATACAATGAGCAGTTCTTC. The chain combines TRBV29-1 with TRBJ2-1; D is possibly TRBD1 (8 bases). Germline V CDR1 and CDR2: SQVTM, ANQGSEA. The CDR3 length is 17 residues. Trimming shortened V by 3 bases and J by 4 bases, and 22 bases separated the two germline ends.

The chain carries TRBV7-3 and TRBJ2-7, with D possibly TRBD1 on 6 matching bases. V was trimmed by 2 bases and J by 3 bases, leaving 14 bases between them. The germline gives CDR1 SGHTA, CDR2 FQGTGA. CDR3 length: 15 residues. CDR3 protein: CASSLQWGPGYEQYF. CDR3 sequence (DNA): TGTGCCAGCAGCTTACAATGGGGGCCGGGCTACGAGCAGTACTTC.

This chain connects TRBV5-8 to TRBJ2-7; unclear D gene. CDR3 size: 15 residues. Trimming shortened V by 1 base and J by 2 bases, and 13 bases separated the two germline ends. Germline loops: CDR1 SGHTS, CDR2 YDEGEE. CDR3 amino acids: CASSLWQSLTYEQYF. CDR3 DNA: TGTGCCAGCAGCTTGTGGCAGTCGCTGACCTACGAGCAGTACTTC.

J is TRBJ2-1 and V is TRBV5-4; D not certain. This CDR3 is 14 amino acids long. Germline CDR1 and CDR2: SGHNT and YYREEE (reference sequence). With 4 bases removed from V and 8 bases from J, the gap between germline ends came to 16 bases. CDR3 protein: CASSIGPYGDEQFF. Written as DNA, the CDR3 is TGTGCCAGCAGCATCGGTCCTTATGGGGATGAGCAGTTCTTC.

This chain uses TRBV9 with TRBJ2-3; D may be TRBD1 or TRBD2 (6 bases each). The germline V and J ends were trimmed by 6 bases and 0 bases, with 14 bases remaining between them. Germline CDR1 reads SGDLS; CDR2 reads YYNGEE. The CDR3 runs 15 residues. CDR3 in amino acids: CASTPGAGSTDTQYF. CDR3 bases: TGTGCCAGCACCCCGGGGGCGGGAAGCACAGATACGCAGTATTTT.

The chain joins TRBV5-1 to TRBJ2-5, with TRBD2 as a possible D gene (6 bases). The length of the CDR3 is 14 residues. Germline V gives CDR1 SGHRS, CDR2 YFSETQ. V dropped 0 bases and J dropped 5 bases, with 11 bases sitting between them. The CDR3 DNA sequence: TGCGCCAGCAGCTTGGGGAGGGGTGTGGAGACCCAGTACTTC. This gives the protein CASSLGRGVETQYF. The variable domain in full, with the rest retrieved from reference TRBV5-1 and TRBJ2-5, is KAGVTQTPRYLIKTRGQQVTLSCSPISGHRSVSWYQQTPGQGLQFLFEYFSETQRNKGNFPGRFSGRQFSNSRSEMNVSTLELGDSALYLCASSLGRGVETQYFGPGTRLLVL.

This clone was seen a single time. At one boundary the junction diverges from the germline segment, which might be a read error. The sample contains more than one DNA sequence encoding this CDR3. J is TRBJ1-3 and V is TRBV18; maybe TRBD1 (5 bases). The CDR3 has 16 amino acids. Germline V gives CDR1 KGHSH, CDR2 LQKENI. DNA of the CDR3: TGCGCCAGCTCACCACCGAGTCAGGGCTCTGGAAACACCATATATTTT. This codes for CASSPPSQGSGNTIYF.

The gene calls are TRBV11-3 and TRBJ2-3, with 8 bases fitting TRBD2. CDR1 and CDR2 from the germline V gene are SGHNT and YENEEA. The CDR3 spans 14 residues. The V gene end was trimmed by 5 bases and the J gene end by 5 bases; junction bases not matched to a gene: 6. In DNA form, the CDR3 reads TGTGCCAGCAGCCCCGGGGGGGGCCAAGATACGCAGTATTTT. Translation: CASSPGGGQDTQYF.

The CDR3 is CASSPNTGGSYNEQFF. In nucleotides, the CDR3 is TGTGCCAGCAGCCCAAACACCGGCGGCTCCTACAATGAGCAGTTCTTC. V gene TRBV7-2 combines with J gene TRBJ2-1; no clear D. Per germline, CDR1 SGHTA and CDR2 FQGNSA. The germline V and J ends were trimmed by 5 bases and 0 bases, with 14 bases remaining between them. CDR3 length: 16 amino acids.

This sequence joins TRBV7-9 and TRBJ2-7, with D possibly being TRBD1 (6 bases). The CDR3 length is 14 residues. Germline values: CDR1 SEHNR, CDR2 FQNEAQ (reference sequence). Trimming pared 4 bases from V and 0 bases from J, leaving 10 bases between. DNA of the CDR3: TGTGCCAGCAGCTCCCGACAGGCCTCCTACGAGCAGTACTTC. Amino acids: CASSSRQASYEQYF.

The CDR3 bases are TGTGCCAGTAGTCCGGGATGGGGCGAAGTGTGGGGGGCCAACGTCCTGACTTTC. This codes for CASSPGWGEVWGANVLTF. V gene TRBV19 combines with J gene TRBJ2-6; D is possibly TRBD1 or TRBD2 (5 bases each). The V gene's germline CDR1 is LNHDA and CDR2 SQIVND (reference sequence). This CDR3 is built from 18 residues. The V gene lost 5 bases and the J gene lost 4 bases, with 21 bases spanning the gap. The complete variable domain, with remaining parts taken from reference TRBV19 and TRBJ2-6, reads DGGITQSPKYLFRKEGQNVTLSCEQNLNHDAMYWYRQDPGQGLRLIYYSQIVNDFQKGDIAEGYSVSREKKESFPLTVTSAQKNPTAFYLCASSPGWGEVWGANVLTFGAGSRLTVL.

The gene calls are TRBV11-3 and TRBJ2-1; possibly TRBD2 for D (5 bases). Per the germline V gene, CDR1 is SGHNT and CDR2 is YENEEA. There are 16 residues in the CDR3. Deletions cut 5 bases from V and 2 bases from J, with 16 bases between. CDR3 loop: CASSPWRLRTYNEQFF. The CDR3, as DNA: TGTGCCAGCAGCCCTTGGAGGTTACGGACCTACAATGAGCAGTTCTTC.

The CDR3 bases are TGTGCCAGCAGCCCCGAGTGGGTCGGAAGCATCAACTCTGGAAACACCATATATTTT. Protein product: CASSPEWVGSINSGNTIYF. The rearrangement joins TRBV3-1 (or the pseudogene TRBV3-2) to TRBJ1-3; D is ambiguous. CDR1 and CDR2 (germline): LGHDT, YNNKEL (reference sequence). The CDR3 has 19 residues. Trimming shortened V by 4 bases and J by 0 bases, and 22 bases separated the two germline ends.

V usage is TRBV13 and J usage is TRBJ1-2; tentatively, D is TRBD1 (5 bases). V dropped 3 bases and J dropped 1 base, with 33 bases sitting between them. The CDR3 consists of 22 residues. CDR1 and CDR2 from the germline V gene are PRHDT and FYEKMQ (reference sequence). Here the CDR3 reads CASSFSMGVYEYSGPINYGYTF. The CDR3 nucleotides read TGTGCCAGCAGCTTTTCAATGGGGGTGTATGAGTACTCTGGGCCAATTAACTATGGCTACACCTTC.

This clone has just one count. The V and J genes are TRBV16 and TRBJ2-5, with 10 bases matching TRBD1. The CDR3 length is 14 residues. The junction had 3 bases not matched to a gene; V was cut back by 2 bases and J by 6 bases. Germline V gives CDR1 KGHSY, CDR2 FQNENV. CDR3 region: CASSQQDRGKTQYF. The CDR3, as DNA: TGTGCCAGCAGCCAACAGGACAGGGGGAAGACCCAGTACTTC.

The chain employs TRBV6-2 or TRBV6-3 and TRBJ1-5; a weak D match, TRBD1 (5 bases). V gave up 2 bases and J gave up 0 bases, with 8 bases separating them. Germline loops: CDR1 MNHEY, CDR2 SVGEGT. The CDR3 runs 15 residues. CDR3 DNA: TGTGCCAGCAGTTACGGACATATTAGCAATCAGCCCCAGCATTTT. Protein product: CASSYGHISNQPQHF.

The rearrangement uses TRBV5-1 and TRBJ2-1; D unresolved. Germline-derived CDR1 and CDR2 are SGHRS and YFSETQ. This CDR3 comprises 14 residues. V was shortened by 3 bases and J by 0 bases, with 7 bases between the two germline ends. The DNA for the CDR3 is TGCGCCAGCAGCTCAAGACTCTCCTACAATGAGCAGTTCTTC. This gives the protein CASSSRLSYNEQFF.

Worth noting for this clone: One end of the junction is discordant with germline, which a read error may explain. The chain uses TRBV7-2 and TRBJ2-1, with a possible D match to TRBD2 (6 bases). Germline CDR1 and CDR2: SGHTA and FQGNSA. This CDR3 spans 14 amino acids. This CDR3 is CASSPHGGYNKQFF. The CDR3 DNA follows: TGTGCCAGCAGCCCTCATGGGGGGTACAATAAGCAGTTCTTC.

This clone was seen just once. This chain joins TRBV4-2 and TRBJ2-3; 10 bases fit TRBD2. Trimming removed 4 bases from V and 2 bases from J; junction bases left unmatched: 12. The CDR3 is made up of 18 amino acids. Germline V lookup: CDR1 LGHNA, CDR2 YNFKEQ. The CDR3 here is CASSPYKVAGGDTDTQYF. DNA for the CDR3: TGTGCCAGCAGCCCCTATAAGGTAGCGGGGGGAGACACAGATACGCAGTATTTT.